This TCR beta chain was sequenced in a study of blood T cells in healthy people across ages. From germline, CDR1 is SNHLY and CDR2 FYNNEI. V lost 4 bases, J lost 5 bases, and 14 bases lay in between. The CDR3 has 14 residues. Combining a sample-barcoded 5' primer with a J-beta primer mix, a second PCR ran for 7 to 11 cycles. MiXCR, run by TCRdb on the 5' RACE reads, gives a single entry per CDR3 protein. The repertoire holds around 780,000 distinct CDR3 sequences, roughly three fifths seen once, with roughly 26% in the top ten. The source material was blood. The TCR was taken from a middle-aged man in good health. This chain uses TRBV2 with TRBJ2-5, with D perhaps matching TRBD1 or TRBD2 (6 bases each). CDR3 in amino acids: CASSGLGGWETQYF. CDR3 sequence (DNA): TGTGCCAGCAGTGGATTGGGGGGCTGGGAGACCCAGTACTTC.